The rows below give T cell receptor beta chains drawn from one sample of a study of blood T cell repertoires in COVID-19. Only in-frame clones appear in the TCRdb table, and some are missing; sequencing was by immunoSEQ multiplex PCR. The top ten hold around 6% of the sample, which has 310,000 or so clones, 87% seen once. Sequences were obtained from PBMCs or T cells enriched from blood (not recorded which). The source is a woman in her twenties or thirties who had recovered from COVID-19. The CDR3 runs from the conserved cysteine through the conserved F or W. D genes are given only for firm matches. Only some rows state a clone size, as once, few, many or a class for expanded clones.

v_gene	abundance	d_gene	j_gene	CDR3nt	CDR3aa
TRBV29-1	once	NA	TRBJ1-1	TGCAGCGCCGAGGTAACGCCTAACACTGAAGCTTTCTTT	CSAEVTPNTEAFF
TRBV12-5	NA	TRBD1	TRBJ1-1	TGTGCTAGTGGTTTGCTTGACAGGGTCCGGAACACTGAAGCTTTCTTT	CASGLLDRVRNTEAFF
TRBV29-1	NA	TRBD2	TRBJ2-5	TGCAGCGTCCAACCGGGACTAGCGGGGGTAGCACAAGAGACCCAGTACTTC	CSVQPGLAGVAQETQYF
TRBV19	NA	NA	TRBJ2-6	TGTGCCAGTAGGCGGGGGACAGGATCTGGGGCCAACGTCCTGACTTTC	CASRRGTGSGANVLTF
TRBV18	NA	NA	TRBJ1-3	TGTGCCAGCTCACCGCCGGGACATAACTCTGGAAACACCATATATTTT	CASSPPGHNSGNTIYF
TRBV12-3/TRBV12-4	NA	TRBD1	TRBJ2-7	TGTGCCAGCAGCCAGACAGGGTTCTACGAGCAGTACTTC	CASSQTGFYEQYF
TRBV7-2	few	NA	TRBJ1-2	TGTGCCAGCAGCAGGGACATTACCTATGGCTACACCTTC	CASSRDITYGYTF
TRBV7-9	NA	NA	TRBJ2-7	TGTGCCAGCAGCCGGGTGGCACAGGGAAACGAGCAGTACTTC	CASSRVAQGNEQYF
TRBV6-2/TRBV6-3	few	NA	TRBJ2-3	TGTGCCAGCAGTACATCAGATACGCAGTATTTT	CASSTSDTQYF
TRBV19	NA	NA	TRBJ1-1	TGTGCCAGTAGTTTCACAGGGCCGAACACTGAAGCTTTCTTT	CASSFTGPNTEAFF
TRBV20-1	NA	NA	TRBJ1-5	TGCAGTGCTAGTAACGGCCTAGATCAGCCCCAGCATTTT	CSASNGLDQPQHF
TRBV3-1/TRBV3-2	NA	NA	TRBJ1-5	TGTGCCAGCAGCCCCCGTCCCGGGTACCAGCCCCAGCATTTT	CASSPRPGYQPQHF
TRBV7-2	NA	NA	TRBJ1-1	TGTGCCAGCAGCCCCCAGACAAATTTGAACACTGAAGCTTTCTTT	CASSPQTNLNTEAFF
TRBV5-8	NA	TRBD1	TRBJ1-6	TGTGCCAGCAGCCCCGCATGGACAGGGCGGAGCTCACCCCTCCACTTT	CASSPAWTGRSSPLHF
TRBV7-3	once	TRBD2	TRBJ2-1	TGTGCCAGCAGCCCGGGACTAAATCTGGGCCATGAGCAGTTCTTC	CASSPGLNLGHEQFF
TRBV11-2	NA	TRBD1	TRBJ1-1	TGTGCCAGCAGCCCACCATACAGGGGGCAGGAGGTGTTCTTT	CASSPPYRGQEVFF
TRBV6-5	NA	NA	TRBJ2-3	TGTGCCAGCCGACAGGCTAGCACAGATACGCAGTATTTT	CASRQASTDTQYF
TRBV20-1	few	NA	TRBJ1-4	TGCAGTGCTAGACTAGGTGAAAAACTGTTTTTT	CSARLGEKLFF
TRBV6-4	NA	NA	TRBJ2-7	TGTGCCACCGCGAGGGACGGGGGTTCCTACGAGCAGTACTTC	CATARDGGSYEQYF
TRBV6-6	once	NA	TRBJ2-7	TGTGCCAGCAGCCATGACAGGCTCTACGAGCAGTACTTC	CASSHDRLYEQYF
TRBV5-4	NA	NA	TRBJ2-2	TGTGCCAGCAGCTACGGTAGCGCCTACACCGGGGAGCTGTTTTTT	CASSYGSAYTGELFF
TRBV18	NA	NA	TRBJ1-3	TGTGCCAGCTCACCATCCCATGACAGTACCATATATTTT	CASSPSHDSTIYF
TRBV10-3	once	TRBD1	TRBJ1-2	TGTGCCATCAGTGAGGGGACAGGGGCTAACTATGGCTACACCTTC	CAISEGTGANYGYTF
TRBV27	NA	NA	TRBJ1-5	TGTGCCAGCAGTTTAAAGTGGAGCGGTGGTCAGCCCCAGCATTTT	CASSLKWSGGQPQHF
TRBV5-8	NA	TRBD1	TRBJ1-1	TGTGCCAGCAGGGGGAAAGGGACAGTTGGTGAAGCTTTCTTT	CASRGKGTVGEAFF
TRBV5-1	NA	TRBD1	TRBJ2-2	TGCGCCAGCGCAAAGGGGGCAGGCGGGGAGCTGTTTTTT	CASAKGAGGELFF
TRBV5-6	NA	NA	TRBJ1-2	TGTGCCAGCAGCTTGGTCCGTGGCTCTGGCTACACCTTC	CASSLVRGSGYTF
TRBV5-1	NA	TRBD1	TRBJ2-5	TGCGCCAGCAGCCGGGGACAGGGAGGGCAAGAGACCCAGTACTTC	CASSRGQGGQETQYF
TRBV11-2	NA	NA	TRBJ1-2	TGTGCCAGCAGCACCTACCCAGGAGGCTACACCTTC	CASSTYPGGYTF
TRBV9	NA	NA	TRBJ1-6	TGTGCCAGCAGCGTAGTAGGGGGTCCTACTAATTCACCCCTCCACTTT	CASSVVGGPTNSPLHF
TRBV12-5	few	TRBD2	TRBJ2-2	TGTGCTAGTGGTTTGGTCTTAGCGGGGGGGCCATGGACCGGGGAGCTGTTTTTT	CASGLVLAGGPWTGELFF
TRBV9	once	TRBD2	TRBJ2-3	TGTGCCAGCAGCGTAGCGGCTAGCGGGGGGTGGAGCACAGATACGCAGTATTTT	CASSVAASGGWSTDTQYF
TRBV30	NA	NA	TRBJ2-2	TGTGCCTGGACCGCCTTCGGAGCACCCGGGGAGCTGTTTTTT	CAWTAFGAPGELFF
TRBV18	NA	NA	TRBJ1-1	TGTGCCAGCTCACCATCGATTGCGGGGGCGACTGAAGCTTTCTTT	CASSPSIAGATEAFF
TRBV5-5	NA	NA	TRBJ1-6	TGTGCCAGCAGCTTGGCCGGTAATTCACCCCTCCACTTT	CASSLAGNSPLHF
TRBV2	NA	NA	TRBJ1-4	TGTGCCAGCAGAGCCGGGACAACAACTAATGAAAAACTGTTTTTT	CASRAGTTTNEKLFF
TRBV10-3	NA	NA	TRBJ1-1	TGTGCCATCCGCGCAGGGGTTACGAACACTGAAGCTTTCTTT	CAIRAGVTNTEAFF
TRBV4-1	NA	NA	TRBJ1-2	TGCGCCAGCAGCCAAGACACGGGTAGCAGGGGCTATGGCTACACCTTC	CASSQDTGSRGYGYTF
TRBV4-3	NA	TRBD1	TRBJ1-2	TGCGCCAGCAGCCAGGAGACCCGACAGGGGCACTATGGCTACACCTTC	CASSQETRQGHYGYTF
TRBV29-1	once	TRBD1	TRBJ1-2	TGCAGCGTCTGGGACAGCAGCTACACCTTC	CSVWDSSYTF
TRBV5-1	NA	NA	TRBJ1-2	TGCGCCAGCAGCCCCTCCAGTTTCTATGGCTACACCTTC	CASSPSSFYGYTF